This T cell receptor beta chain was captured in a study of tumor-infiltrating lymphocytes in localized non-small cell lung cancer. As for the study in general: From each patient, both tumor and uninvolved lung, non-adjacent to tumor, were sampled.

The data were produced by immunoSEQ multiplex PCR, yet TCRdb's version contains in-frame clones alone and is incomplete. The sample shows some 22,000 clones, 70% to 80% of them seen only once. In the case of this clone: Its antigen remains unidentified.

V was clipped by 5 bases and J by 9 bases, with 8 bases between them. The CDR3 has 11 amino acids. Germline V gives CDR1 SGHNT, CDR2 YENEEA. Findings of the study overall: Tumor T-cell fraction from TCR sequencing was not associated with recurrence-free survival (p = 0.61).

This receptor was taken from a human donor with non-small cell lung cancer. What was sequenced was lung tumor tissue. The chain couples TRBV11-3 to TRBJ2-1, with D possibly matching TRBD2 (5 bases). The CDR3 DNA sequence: TGTGCCAGCAGCGAGGCGGGTGAGCAGTTCTTC. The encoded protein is CASSEAGEQFF.